Given below is one T cell receptor beta chain in context. Its antigen is undetermined. The read stops 3 residues short of the end of the CDR3; the missing end is completed from the germline J gene. The data were obtained in a study of T cells in women clearing cervical HPV infection. Study details: Controls' single incident HPV16 infection cleared within 12 months without precancer. Case blood drawn at lesion detection; control blood after infection cleared.

TCRdb's table, derived via immunoSEQ multiplex PCR, lists solely in-frame clones and lacks some. Listed are tens of thousands of clones; about 8.8% falls within the top ten. Cervical HPV DNA detected by MY09/MY11 PCR, typed by dot-blot. The CDR3 spans 12 residues. Germline V gives CDR1 DFQATT, CDR2 SNEGSKA (reference sequence). V was pared by 1 base and J by 8 bases, with 1 base of the junction left unmatched. Study-wide findings and caveats: Repertoire richness, not evenness, was significantly elevated in CIN3+ cases versus controls.

The chain recombines TRBV20-1 with TRBJ2-1; 8 positions agree with TRBD2. This receptor was obtained from a woman between 18 and 69 years old with a cervical HPV16 infection that either progressed to CIN3+ or cleared (not recorded which). Specimen: blood buffy coat. Incomplete CDR3 DNA: TGCAGTGCTAGAGGAGCGGGGGATGAG. Translating it yields CSARGAGDE. The entire CDR3 reads CSARGAGDEQFF.